The 26 T cell receptor beta chains listed next were all sequenced from one sample in a study of T cell repertoires in cytomegalovirus infection. Via MiXCR, TCRdb re-called the reads, giving one row per CDR3 protein. Of hundreds of thousands of distinct CDR3 sequences listed, about 20% were seen once; the top ten hold 18%. Sequencing was done on a sample of CD8+ T cells from PBMCs. The source of these receptors is a human donor in good health (CMV status not recorded). Some clones in this sample may be carry-over from other donors' samples.

This clonotype occurred many times. The chain employs TRBV7-9 and TRBJ2-6; D uncertain. The CDR3 runs to 17 residues. The germline gives CDR1 SEHNR, CDR2 FQNEAQ (reference sequence). V lost 1 base and J lost 1, with 11 bases in between. The DNA for the CDR3 is TGTGCCAGCAGCTTAGGAGGTTTGGGGTCTGGGGCCAACGTCCTGACTTTC. It encodes CASSLGGLGSGANVLTF.

At least ten counts were recorded for this clonotype. The chain carries TRBV2 and TRBJ1-1, with a tentative D call TRBD1 (6 bases). CDR3 size: 14 residues. Germline CDR1 is SNHLY and CDR2 is FYNNEI. V lost 9 bases, J lost 4 bases, and 18 bases lay in between. In nucleotides, the CDR3 is TGTGCCAGTGAGGCTCGGAGGGGGGGCACTGAAGCTTTCTTT. Translated, it gives CASEARRGGTEAFF.

The V and J genes are TRBV20-1 and TRBJ1-1, with D possibly being TRBD1 (5 bases). The CDR3 spans 13 residues. Deletions cut 7 bases from V and 3 bases from J, with 15 bases between. CDR1 and CDR2 from the germline V gene are DFQATT and SNEGSKA (reference sequence). The CDR3 DNA sequence: TGCAGTGGCCGGGGACCTTGGCACACTGAAGCTTTCTTT. Amino acid sequence: CSGRGPWHTEAFF.

This sequence joins TRBV12-3 or TRBV12-4 and TRBJ1-2, with 10 bases matching TRBD1. The CDR3 is 15 amino acids. The J segment lost 6 bases and the V segment lost 5 bases, leaving 9 bases of the junction unmatched. CDR3 sequence: CASSHRDRGTHGYTF. The CDR3 bases are TGTGCCAGCAGTCACCGGGACAGGGGAACCCATGGCTACACCTTC.

This rearrangement joins TRBV3-1 to TRBJ2-1; D gene unclear. Trimming cost V 0 bases and J 5 bases, with 17 bases left between them. There are 17 residues in the CDR3. Germline assignment: CDR1 LGHDT and CDR2 YNNKEL (reference sequence). The CDR3 loop is CASSQEAVTYLDNEQFF. Written as DNA, the CDR3 is TGTGCCAGCAGCCAAGAAGCAGTTACCTACTTGGACAATGAGCAGTTCTTC.

CDR3 in amino acids: CASSEARSGGTDTQYF. Here the CDR3 DNA reads TGTGCCAGCAGTGAAGCGCGGAGCGGGGGCACAGATACGCAGTATTTT. This chain links TRBV2 with TRBJ2-3; 7 bases map to TRBD2. The V and J ends lost 0 bases and 1 base, in that order; junction bases with no gene match: 4. From germline, CDR1 is SNHLY and CDR2 FYNNEI. The CDR3 length is 16 residues.

The table lists this clonotype with many counts. The J gene is TRBJ2-1, the V gene TRBV19, with TRBD1 matching over 7 bases. Germline V gives CDR1 LNHDA, CDR2 SQIVND (reference sequence). With 1 base clipped from V and 6 bases from J, the junction kept 6 bases outside the gene matches. CDR3 size: 15 residues. The chain's CDR3 is CASSIGDRGGNEQFF. CDR3 nucleotide sequence: TGTGCCAGTAGTATAGGGGACAGAGGGGGCAATGAGCAGTTCTTC. Filled out from reference TRBV19 and TRBJ2-1, the complete variable domain reads DGGITQSPKYLFRKEGQNVTLSCEQNLNHDAMYWYRQDPGQGLRLIYYSQIVNDFQKGDIAEGYSVSREKKESFPLTVTSAQKNPTAFYLCASSIGDRGGNEQFFGPGTRLTVL.

The chain couples TRBV4-1 to TRBJ2-5; 9 nucleotides align to TRBD2. V lost 0 bases and J lost 5; bases outside the gene matches: 10. CDR3 length: 17 amino acids. Germline V CDR1 and CDR2: MGHRA, YSYEKL. The CDR3 spells CASSQDAASGESETQYF. CDR3 sequence (DNA): TGCGCCAGCAGCCAAGATGCGGCTAGCGGGGAGAGCGAGACCCAGTACTTC.

In its sample, this clonotype was seen a few times. This sequence joins TRBV28 and TRBJ2-1, with 7 bases aligning to TRBD1. J lost 15 bases, V lost 6 bases, and 14 bases had no gene match. CDR3 length: 13 residues. Germline V gene data show CDR1 as MDHEN and CDR2 as SYDVKM. In DNA form, the CDR3 reads TGTGCCAGCAGCAAACTGACAGGGAACACCTGGTTCTTC. It is translated as CASSKLTGNTWFF.

This clonotype was recorded many times. The rearrangement uses TRBV7-2 and TRBJ2-1; D is undetermined. This CDR3 spans 11 amino acids. From germline, CDR1 is SGHTA and CDR2 FQGNSA. Trimming pared 7 bases from V and 4 bases from J, leaving 5 bases between. The CDR3 DNA reads TGTGCCAGCATGGAGTACAATGAGCAGTTCTTC. Encoded protein: CASMEYNEQFF.

This clonotype was counted ten times or more. V gene TRBV7-9 combines with J gene TRBJ2-4; D gene ambiguous. This CDR3 has 13 residues. Germline loops: CDR1 SEHNR, CDR2 FQNEAQ (reference sequence). The CDR3 reads CGKNLRAKNIQYF. The CDR3 DNA reads TGTGGAAAGAACCTGAGGGCCAAAAACATTCAGTACTTC.

This clonotype showed up many times. This rearrangement joins TRBV7-2 to TRBJ2-7; 12 bases fit TRBD2. Germline V CDR1 and CDR2: SGHTA, FQGNSA. The CDR3 has 16 amino acids. J lost 2 bases, V lost 2 bases, and 4 bases had no gene match. The CDR3: CASSLPRLAGAYEQYF. The CDR3 bases are TGTGCCAGCAGCTTACCGAGACTAGCGGGGGCCTACGAGCAGTACTTC.

Only a few counts were recorded for this clonotype. The chain recombines TRBV19 with TRBJ2-1, with D hard to call. This CDR3 contains 14 residues. In germline, CDR1 is LNHDA, CDR2 SQIVND (reference sequence). V was cut by 3 bases and J by 7 bases, with 13 bases left in between. The CDR3 nucleotides are TGTGCCAGTAGTATTGGTTTTCCTGGGAATGAGCAGTTCTTC. It translates to CASSIGFPGNEQFF.

The chain recombines TRBV29-1 with TRBJ1-2; a possible D gene is TRBD1 (6 bases). Germline V gene lookup returns CDR1 SQVTM and CDR2 ANQGSEA. V lost 3 bases, J lost 6 bases, and 8 bases lay in between. The CDR3 has 11 residues. The CDR3, as DNA: TGCAGCGTTGAGCCAGGGGATGGCTACACCTTC. Translation gives CSVEPGDGYTF.

This chain uses TRBV28 with TRBJ2-1, with D perhaps matching TRBD2 (6 bases). The V gene lost 1 base and the J gene lost 9 bases, with 16 bases spanning the gap. CDR3 length equals 15 residues. The germline gives CDR1 MDHEN, CDR2 SYDVKM. The CDR3 here is CASSLLSLASGEQFF. The CDR3 nucleotides read TGTGCCAGCAGTTTATTATCTCTAGCGTCCGGTGAGCAGTTCTTC.

The chain joins TRBV11-2 to TRBJ1-3, with D uncertain. The germline V and J ends were trimmed by 4 bases and 3 bases, with 10 bases remaining between them. This CDR3 region has 14 residues. CDR1 is SGHAT, CDR2 FQNNGV, per germline. CDR3 bases: TGTGCCAGCAGCTCAGCCGGTTTTGGAAACACCATATATTTT. This sequence encodes CASSSAGFGNTIYF.

This clonotype has ten or more counts. The chain carries TRBV7-9 and TRBJ2-5; D is unclear. The CDR3 length is 13 residues. The germline gives CDR1 SEHNR, CDR2 FQNEAQ (reference sequence). V shed 5 bases and J shed 0 bases, with 7 bases lying between them. CDR3 in amino acids: CASSDEYQETQYF. In DNA, the CDR3 is TGTGCCAGCAGCGACGAGTACCAAGAGACCCAGTACTTC.

The V and J genes are TRBV14 and TRBJ2-7, with TRBD1 matching over 8 bases. Germline V gene data show CDR1 as SGHDN and CDR2 as FVKESK. The CDR3 covers 11 residues. Trimming removed 8 bases from V and 5 bases from J; junction bases left unmatched: 2. CDR3 sequence (DNA): TGTGCCAGCGGACAGGGTAACGAGCAGTACTTC. It yields the protein CASGQGNEQYF. The whole variable domain, remainder taken from reference TRBV14 and TRBJ2-7, is EAGVTQFPSHSVIEKGQTVTLRCDPISGHDNLYWYRRVMGKEIKFLLHFVKESKQDESGMPNNRFLAERTGGTYSTLKVQPAELEDSGVYFCASGQGNEQYFGPGTRLTVT.

This clonotype turned up a few times. The chain links TRBV7-9 to TRBJ1-6; 7 nucleotides line up with TRBD1. CDR1 and CDR2 (germline): SEHNR, FQNEAQ (reference sequence). The CDR3 has 12 amino acids. V lost 7 bases and J lost 6; bases outside the gene matches: 0. The CDR3 DNA follows: TGTGCCAGCACAGGGGGTAATTCACCCCTCCACTTT. It translates to CASTGGNSPLHF.

This clonotype has just a few counts. The chain couples TRBV5-1 to TRBJ1-1, with a tentative D call TRBD1 (5 bases). The length of the CDR3 is 14 residues. CDR1 and CDR2 from the germline V gene are SGHRS and YFSETQ. V lost 4 bases and J lost 5, with 15 bases in between. CDR3 region: CASSTLGDGTEAFF. CDR3 coding DNA: TGCGCCAGCAGCACTCTAGGGGACGGTACTGAAGCTTTCTTT.

The chain links TRBV30 to TRBJ2-1, with D hard to call. CDR1 is GTSNPN and CDR2 is SVGIG in the germline V gene (reference sequence). The CDR3 runs to 10 residues. V dropped 0 bases and J dropped 8 bases, with 2 bases sitting between them. CDR3 region: CAWSVHEQFF. The CDR3 coding sequence is TGTGCCTGGAGTGTTCATGAGCAGTTCTTC.

The chain couples TRBV7-8 to TRBJ2-1; D is undetermined. Germline V CDR1 and CDR2: SGHVS, FQNEAQ. The V end was cut by 3 bases, the J end by 8 bases, with 8 bases between. The CDR3 has 12 amino acids. The CDR3 nucleotides are TGTGCCAGCAGCTTCCGGGTGGATGAGCAGTTCTTC. It codes for CASSFRVDEQFF.

This clonotype turned up a few times. The chain combines TRBV12-3 or TRBV12-4 with TRBJ1-2, with 11 nucleotides matching TRBD1. V was clipped by 6 bases and J by 8 bases; unmatched bases: 8. The length of the CDR3 is 14 residues. The CDR3 sequence is CASRRGQGERGYTF. The CDR3 nucleotides are TGTGCCAGCAGAAGGGGACAGGGGGAGAGGGGCTACACCTTC.

Only a few counts were recorded for this clonotype. The rearrangement links TRBV5-6 to TRBJ2-1; D call uncertain. Germline V gene sequence: CDR1 SGHDT, CDR2 YYEEEE. The V and J ends lost 0 bases and 5 bases respectively, with 9 bases between them. This CDR3 has 14 amino acids. CDR3 region: CASSLDRFNNEQFF. The CDR3 DNA follows: TGTGCCAGCAGCTTGGACCGTTTCAACAATGAGCAGTTCTTC. Variable domain in full (rest from reference TRBV5-6 and TRBJ2-1): DAGVTQSPTHLIKTRGQQVTLRCSPKSGHDTVSWYQQALGQGPQFIFQYYEEEERQRGNFPDRFSGHQFPNYSSELNVNALLLGDSALYLCASSLDRFNNEQFFGPGTRLTVL.

This clonotype was observed a handful of times. The chain is built from TRBV10-3 and TRBJ1-1; no clear D. CDR1 and CDR2 from the germline V gene are ENHRY and SYGVKD. V was cut by 6 bases and J by 5 bases, with 7 bases left in between. The CDR3 has 11 residues. In DNA, the CDR3 is TGTGCCATCAGCCCGGGGACTGAAGCTTTCTTT. It is translated as CAISPGTEAFF.

The chain employs TRBV28 and TRBJ2-5; D uncertain. V was shortened by 4 bases and J by 0 bases, with 9 bases between the two germline ends. The length of the CDR3 is 14 residues. Germline V gene lookup returns CDR1 MDHEN and CDR2 SYDVKM. CDR3 coding DNA: TGTGCCAGCAGTTCCAACCTACACCAAGAGACCCAGTACTTC. Translation: CASSSNLHQETQYF.